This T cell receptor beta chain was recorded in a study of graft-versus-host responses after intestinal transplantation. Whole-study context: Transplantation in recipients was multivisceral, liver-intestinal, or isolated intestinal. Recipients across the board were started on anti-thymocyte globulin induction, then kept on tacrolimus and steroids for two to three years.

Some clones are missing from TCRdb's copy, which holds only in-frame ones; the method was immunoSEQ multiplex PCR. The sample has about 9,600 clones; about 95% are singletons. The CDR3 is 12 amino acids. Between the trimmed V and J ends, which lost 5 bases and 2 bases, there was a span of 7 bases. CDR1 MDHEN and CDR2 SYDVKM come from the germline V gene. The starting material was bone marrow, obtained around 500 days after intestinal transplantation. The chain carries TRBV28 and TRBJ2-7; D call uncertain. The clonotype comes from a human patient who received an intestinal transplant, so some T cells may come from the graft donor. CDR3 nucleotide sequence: TGTGCCAGCAGTCTAGTGGCCTACGAGCAGTACTTC. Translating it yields CASSLVAYEQYF.